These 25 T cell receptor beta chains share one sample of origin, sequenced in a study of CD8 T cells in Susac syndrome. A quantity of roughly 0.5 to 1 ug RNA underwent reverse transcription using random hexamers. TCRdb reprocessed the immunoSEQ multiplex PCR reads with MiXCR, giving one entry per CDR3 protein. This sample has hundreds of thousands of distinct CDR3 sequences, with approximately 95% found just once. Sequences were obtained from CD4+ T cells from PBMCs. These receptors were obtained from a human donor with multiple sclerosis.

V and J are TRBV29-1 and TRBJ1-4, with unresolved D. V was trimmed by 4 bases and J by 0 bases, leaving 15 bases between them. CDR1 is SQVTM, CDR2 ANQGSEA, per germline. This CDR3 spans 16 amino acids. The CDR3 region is CSVVWPAPSTNEKLFF. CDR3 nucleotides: TGCAGCGTTGTTTGGCCTGCTCCCTCAACTAATGAAAAACTGTTTTTT.

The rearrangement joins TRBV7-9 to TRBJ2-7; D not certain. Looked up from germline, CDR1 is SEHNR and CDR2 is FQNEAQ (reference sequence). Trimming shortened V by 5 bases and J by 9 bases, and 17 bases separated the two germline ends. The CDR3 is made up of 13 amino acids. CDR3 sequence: CASSLPSNFAQYF. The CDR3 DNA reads TGTGCCAGCAGCCTACCATCCAACTTTGCGCAGTACTTC.

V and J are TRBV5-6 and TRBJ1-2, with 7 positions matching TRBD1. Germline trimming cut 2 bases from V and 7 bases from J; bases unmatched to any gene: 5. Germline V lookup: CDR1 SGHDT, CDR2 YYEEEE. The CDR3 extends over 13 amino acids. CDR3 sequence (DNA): TGTGCCAGCAGCTTTTCAGGGGGTTCTGGCTACACCTTC. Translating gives CASSFSGGSGYTF.

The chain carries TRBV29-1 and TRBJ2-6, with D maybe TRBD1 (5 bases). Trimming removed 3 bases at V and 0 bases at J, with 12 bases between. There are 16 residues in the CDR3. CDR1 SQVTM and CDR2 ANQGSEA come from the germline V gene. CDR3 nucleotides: TGCAGCGTTGATCAGGGTGCCGCCTCTGGGGCCAACGTCCTGACTTTC. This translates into CSVDQGAASGANVLTF.

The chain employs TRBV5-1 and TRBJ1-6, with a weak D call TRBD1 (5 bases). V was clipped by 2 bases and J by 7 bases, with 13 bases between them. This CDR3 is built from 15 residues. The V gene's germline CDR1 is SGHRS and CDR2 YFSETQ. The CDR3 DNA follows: TGCGCCAGCAGCTTCAGACTTGGGGGGAATTCACCCCTCCACTTT. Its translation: CASSFRLGGNSPLHF.

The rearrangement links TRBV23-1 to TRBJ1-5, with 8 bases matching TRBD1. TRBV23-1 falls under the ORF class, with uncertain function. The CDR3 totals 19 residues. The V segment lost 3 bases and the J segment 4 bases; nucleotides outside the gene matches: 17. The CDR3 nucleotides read TGCGCCAGCAGTCACCGACGGACAGGGAAGTCTAGGTTGAATCAGCCCCAGCATTTT. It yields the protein CASSHRRTGKSRLNQPQHF.

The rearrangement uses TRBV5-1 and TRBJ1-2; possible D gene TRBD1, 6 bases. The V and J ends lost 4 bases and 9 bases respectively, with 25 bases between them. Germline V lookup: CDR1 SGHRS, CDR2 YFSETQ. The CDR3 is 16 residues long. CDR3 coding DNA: TGCGCCAGCAGCCCCGGGGGGGGCGCGAAGGCTATGCGCTACACCTTC. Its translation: CASSPGGGAKAMRYTF.

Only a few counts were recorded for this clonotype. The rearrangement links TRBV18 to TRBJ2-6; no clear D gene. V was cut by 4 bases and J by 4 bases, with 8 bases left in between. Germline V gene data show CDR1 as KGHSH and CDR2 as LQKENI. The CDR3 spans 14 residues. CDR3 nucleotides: TGTGCCAGCTCACTAGCCTCCGGGGCCAACGTCCTGACTTTC. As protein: CASSLASGANVLTF.

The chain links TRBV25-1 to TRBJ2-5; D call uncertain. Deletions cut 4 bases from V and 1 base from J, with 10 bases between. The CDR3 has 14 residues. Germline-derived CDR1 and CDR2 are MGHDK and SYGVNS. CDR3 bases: TGTGCCAGCAGTGGGAGAGGAAGCCAAGAGACCCAGTACTTC. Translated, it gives CASSGRGSQETQYF.

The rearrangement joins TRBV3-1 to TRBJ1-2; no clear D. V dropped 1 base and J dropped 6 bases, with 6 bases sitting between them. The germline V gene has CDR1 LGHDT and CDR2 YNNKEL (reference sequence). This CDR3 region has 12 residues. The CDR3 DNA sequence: TGTGCCAGCAGCCAAGGTGGGAATGGCTACACCTTC. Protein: CASSQGGNGYTF.

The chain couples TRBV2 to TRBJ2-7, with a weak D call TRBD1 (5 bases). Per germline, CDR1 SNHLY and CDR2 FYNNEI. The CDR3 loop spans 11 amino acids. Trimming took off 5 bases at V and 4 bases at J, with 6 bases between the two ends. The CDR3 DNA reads TGTGCCAGCAGTCGACAGTACGAGCAGTACGTC. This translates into CASSRQYEQYV.

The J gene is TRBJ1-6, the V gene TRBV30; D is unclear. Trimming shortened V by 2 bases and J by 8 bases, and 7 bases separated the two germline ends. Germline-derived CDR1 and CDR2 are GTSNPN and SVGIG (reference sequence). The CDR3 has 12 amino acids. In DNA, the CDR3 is TGTGCCTGGAGTAAGAACCATTCACCCCTCCACTTT. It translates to CAWSKNHSPLHF.

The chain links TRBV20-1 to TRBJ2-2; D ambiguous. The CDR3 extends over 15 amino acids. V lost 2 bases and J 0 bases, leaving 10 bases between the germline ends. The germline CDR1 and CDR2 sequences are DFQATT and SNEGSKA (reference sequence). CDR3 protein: CSARSGATNTGELFF. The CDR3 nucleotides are TGCAGTGCTAGAAGTGGTGCCACGAACACCGGGGAGCTGTTTTTT.

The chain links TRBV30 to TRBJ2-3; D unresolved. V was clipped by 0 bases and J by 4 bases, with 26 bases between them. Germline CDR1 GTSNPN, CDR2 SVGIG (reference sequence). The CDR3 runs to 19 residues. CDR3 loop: CAWSVLQTRPRSSPDTQYF. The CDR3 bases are TGTGCCTGGAGTGTACTCCAGACTCGGCCGAGAAGCTCGCCAGATACGCAGTATTTT.

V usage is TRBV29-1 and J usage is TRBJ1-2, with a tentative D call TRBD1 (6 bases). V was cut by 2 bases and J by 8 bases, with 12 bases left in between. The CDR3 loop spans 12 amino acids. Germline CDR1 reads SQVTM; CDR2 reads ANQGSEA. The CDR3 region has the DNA TGCAGCGTTGAACCCCGGACAGCCGGCTACACCTTC. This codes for CSVEPRTAGYTF.

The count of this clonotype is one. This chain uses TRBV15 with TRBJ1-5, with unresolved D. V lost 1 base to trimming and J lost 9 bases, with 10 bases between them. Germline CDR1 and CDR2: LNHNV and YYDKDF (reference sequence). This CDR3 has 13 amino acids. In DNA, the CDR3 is TGTGCCACCAGCAGAGGGTCGGGCGGGCCCCAGCATTTT. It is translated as CATSRGSGGPQHF. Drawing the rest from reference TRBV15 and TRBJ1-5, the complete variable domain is DAMVIQNPRYQVTQFGKPVTLSCSQTLNHNVMYWYQQKSSQAPKLLFHYYDKDFNNEADTPDNFQSRRPNTSFCFLDIRSPGLGDTAMYLCATSRGSGGPQHFGDGTRLSIL.

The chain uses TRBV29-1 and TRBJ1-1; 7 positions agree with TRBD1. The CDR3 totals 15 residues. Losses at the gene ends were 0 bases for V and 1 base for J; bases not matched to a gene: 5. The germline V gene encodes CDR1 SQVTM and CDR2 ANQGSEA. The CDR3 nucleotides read TGCAGCGTTGAAGATAGGGGGCAGAAGAACACTGAAGCTTTCTTT. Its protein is CSVEDRGQKNTEAFF.

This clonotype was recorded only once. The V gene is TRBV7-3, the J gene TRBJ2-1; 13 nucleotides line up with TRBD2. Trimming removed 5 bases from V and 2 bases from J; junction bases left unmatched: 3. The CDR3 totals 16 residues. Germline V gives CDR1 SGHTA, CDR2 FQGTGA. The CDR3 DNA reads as TGTGCCAGCAGCCCTGGACTAGCGGGGGCCTACAATGAGCAGTTCTTC. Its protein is CASSPGLAGAYNEQFF.

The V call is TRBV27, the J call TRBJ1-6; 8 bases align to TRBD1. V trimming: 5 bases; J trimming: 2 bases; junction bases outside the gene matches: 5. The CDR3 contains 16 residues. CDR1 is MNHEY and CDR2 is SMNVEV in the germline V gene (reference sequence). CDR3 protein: CASSPQGATYNSPLHF. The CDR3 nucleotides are TGTGCCAGCAGTCCCCAGGGGGCAACCTATAATTCACCCCTCCACTTT.

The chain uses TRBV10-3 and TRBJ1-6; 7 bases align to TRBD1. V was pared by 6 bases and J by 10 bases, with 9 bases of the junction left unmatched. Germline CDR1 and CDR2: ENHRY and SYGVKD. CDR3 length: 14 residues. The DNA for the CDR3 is TGTGCCATCAGCCTAGACAGGGAGGGATCACCCCTCCACTTT. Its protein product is CAISLDREGSPLHF.

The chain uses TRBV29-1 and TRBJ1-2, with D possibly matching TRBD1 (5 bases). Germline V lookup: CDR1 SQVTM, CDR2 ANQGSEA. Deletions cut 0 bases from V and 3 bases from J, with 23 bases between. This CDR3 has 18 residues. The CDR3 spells CSVEDPSREHPNHYGYTF. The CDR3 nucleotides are TGCAGCGTTGAAGACCCTTCCAGGGAACATCCGAACCACTATGGCTACACCTTC.

CDR3 DNA sequence: TGCGCCAGCAGCCGCCGGGAGGGGGTTGAAAAACTGTTTTTT. Its translation: CASSRREGVEKLFF. The chain links TRBV5-1 to TRBJ1-4; a weak D match, TRBD1 (6 bases). Trimming removed 4 bases from V and 7 bases from J, with 14 bases in between. From germline, CDR1 is SGHRS and CDR2 YFSETQ. The CDR3 is 14 amino acids.

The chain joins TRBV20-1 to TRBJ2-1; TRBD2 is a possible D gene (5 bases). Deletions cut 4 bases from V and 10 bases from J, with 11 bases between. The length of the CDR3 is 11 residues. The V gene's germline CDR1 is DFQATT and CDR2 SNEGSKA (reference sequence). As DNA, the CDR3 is TGCAGTGCTACCGAGGGATACGAGCAGTTCTTC. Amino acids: CSATEGYEQFF.

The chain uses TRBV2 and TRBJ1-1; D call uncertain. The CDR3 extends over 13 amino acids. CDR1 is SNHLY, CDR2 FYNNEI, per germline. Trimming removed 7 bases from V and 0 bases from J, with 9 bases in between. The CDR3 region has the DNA TGTGCCAGCAACAAGATCATGAACACTGAAGCTTTCTTT. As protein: CASNKIMNTEAFF.

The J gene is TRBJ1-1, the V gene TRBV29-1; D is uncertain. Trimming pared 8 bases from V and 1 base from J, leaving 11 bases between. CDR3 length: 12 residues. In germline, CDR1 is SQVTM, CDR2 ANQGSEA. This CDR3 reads CSLGPENTEAFF. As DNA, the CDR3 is TGCAGCCTAGGCCCGGAGAACACTGAAGCTTTCTTT.